These 13 T cell receptor beta chains were all obtained from the same sample, sequenced in a study of shared clonotypes between healthy human individuals. Assay: immunoSEQ multiplex PCR; the TCRdb copy retains only in-frame clones and omits some. The table records approximately 350,000 clones, around 96% of them present only once. Sequencing was done on a sample of memory CD8+ T cells sorted from blood. The subset is: CD45RO+ cells pooled with CCR7-negative TemRA cells. The source is a man aged 25-45 years in good health.

The gene calls are TRBV7-9 and TRBJ1-4; D unclear. Trimming took off 1 base at V and 10 bases at J, with 10 bases between the two ends. The V gene's germline CDR1 is SEHNR and CDR2 FQNEAQ (reference sequence). This CDR3 has 13 amino acids. CDR3 DNA: TGTGCCAGCAGCTTAGGGCAGCCGGGAAAACTGTTTTTT. It encodes CASSLGQPGKLFF.

This clone was detected once. V gene TRBV7-6 combines with J gene TRBJ2-1; 13 nucleotides match TRBD2. The V and J ends lost 5 bases and 4 bases, in that order; junction bases with no gene match: 23. CDR3 length: 22 residues. Germline V gene sequence: CDR1 SGHVS, CDR2 FNYEAQ. The CDR3 DNA is TGTGCCAGCAGCCATGACGATATAAAGACTAGCGGGAGGTCCTTGGATTACAATGAGCAGTTCTTC. This codes for CASSHDDIKTSGRSLDYNEQFF.

The DNA for the CDR3 is TGTGCCAACCGACAGGGAAGAGGGACTGAAGCTTTCTTT. Translation gives CANRQGRGTEAFF. V and J are TRBV10-3 and TRBJ1-1; 7 bases align to TRBD1. The germline V gene has CDR1 ENHRY and CDR2 SYGVKD. CDR3 length: 13 amino acids. The J segment lost 5 bases and the V segment lost 10 bases, leaving 10 bases of the junction unmatched.

This chain connects TRBV11-2 to TRBJ2-3, with TRBD2 identical over 9 bases. CDR1 and CDR2 (germline): SGHAT, FQNNGV. V was pared by 1 base and J by 4 bases, with 9 bases of the junction left unmatched. CDR3 length: 17 amino acids. This CDR3 is CASSLGPRTSEADTQYF. Written as DNA, the CDR3 is TGTGCCAGCAGCTTAGGCCCCCGGACTAGCGAAGCAGATACGCAGTATTTT.

This clone was observed once. The rearrangement joins TRBV19 to TRBJ1-2; D is possibly TRBD1 (5 bases). The CDR3 contains 12 residues. The V and J ends lost 6 bases and 5 bases respectively, with 10 bases between them. CDR1 is LNHDA, CDR2 SQIVND, per germline (reference sequence). DNA for the CDR3: TGTGCCAGTAGATCTGGGACGTATGGCTACACCTTC. Amino acid sequence: CASRSGTYGYTF.

The chain is built from TRBV27 and TRBJ2-3; 7 bases align to TRBD2. The trim removed 4 bases at V and 5 bases at J, leaving 9 bases unmatched. The CDR3 length is 15 residues. The germline gives CDR1 MNHEY, CDR2 SMNVEV (reference sequence). The CDR3 DNA sequence: TGTGCCAGCAGTTACTTGCGGGAGAATCTAGATACGCAGTATTTT. As protein: CASSYLRENLDTQYF.

The CDR3 protein is CASRTGTEQFF. The CDR3 coding sequence is TGTGCCAGCAGGACCGGTACTGAGCAGTTCTTC. The V call is TRBV6-1, the J call TRBJ2-1; D not resolved. This CDR3 region has 11 residues. Germline-derived CDR1 and CDR2 are MNHNS and SASEGT. V lost 6 bases and J lost 9, with 9 bases in between.

The chain links TRBV7-3 to TRBJ2-3; 11 bases map to TRBD2. CDR1 is SGHTA and CDR2 is FQGTGA in the germline V gene. The CDR3 is 15 residues long. V gave up 8 bases and J gave up 2 bases; unmatched junction bases: 6. In DNA form, the CDR3 reads TGTGCCAGCGGGCTTAGCGGGAGGGCCACAGATACGCAGTATTTT. This encodes CASGLSGRATDTQYF.

The chain uses TRBV5-6 and TRBJ2-1, with D unresolved. The germline V gene encodes CDR1 SGHDT and CDR2 YYEEEE. The CDR3 runs to 11 residues. V was clipped by 1 base and J by 9 bases, with 5 bases between them. The CDR3 is CASSLIGEQFF. The CDR3, as DNA: TGTGCCAGCAGCTTGATAGGTGAGCAGTTCTTC.

The rearrangement links TRBV28 to TRBJ2-7, with D tentatively TRBD1 (6 bases). V was pared by 7 bases and J by 3 bases, with 10 bases between. CDR3 length: 12 amino acids. Germline V gene lookup returns CDR1 MDHEN and CDR2 SYDVKM. The CDR3 DNA sequence: TGTGCCAGCAATAAGGGGGTCTACGAGCAGTACTTC. Amino acid sequence: CASNKGVYEQYF.

The rearrangement uses TRBV7-9 and TRBJ1-2; D unresolved. The length of the CDR3 is 14 residues. CDR1 is SEHNR and CDR2 is FQNEAQ in the germline V gene (reference sequence). With 5 bases removed from V and 2 bases from J, the gap between germline ends came to 12 bases. The CDR3 loop is CASSPGRQNYGYTF. The CDR3 coding sequence is TGTGCCAGCAGCCCTGGACGGCAGAACTATGGCTACACCTTC.

The rearrangement links TRBV5-4 to TRBJ2-3; 8 bases are a match to TRBD2. CDR3 size: 16 residues. Germline-derived CDR1 and CDR2 are SGHNT and YYREEE (reference sequence). The ends lost 4 bases at V and 2 bases at J; junction bases unmatched: 9. The CDR3 DNA reads TGTGCCAGCAGCCCCTTTCCGGGAGGGTTCACAGATACGCAGTATTTT. Amino acid sequence: CASSPFPGGFTDTQYF.

The gene calls are TRBV5-1 and TRBJ2-2; 8 nucleotides align to TRBD2. This CDR3 is built from 16 residues. J was trimmed by 3 bases and V by 1 base; bases with no gene match: 5. Germline V gene lookup returns CDR1 SGHRS and CDR2 YFSETQ. The CDR3 sequence: CASSLSGTRYTGELFF. CDR3 in DNA: TGCGCCAGCAGCTTGTCCGGGACTAGATACACCGGGGAGCTGTTTTTT.